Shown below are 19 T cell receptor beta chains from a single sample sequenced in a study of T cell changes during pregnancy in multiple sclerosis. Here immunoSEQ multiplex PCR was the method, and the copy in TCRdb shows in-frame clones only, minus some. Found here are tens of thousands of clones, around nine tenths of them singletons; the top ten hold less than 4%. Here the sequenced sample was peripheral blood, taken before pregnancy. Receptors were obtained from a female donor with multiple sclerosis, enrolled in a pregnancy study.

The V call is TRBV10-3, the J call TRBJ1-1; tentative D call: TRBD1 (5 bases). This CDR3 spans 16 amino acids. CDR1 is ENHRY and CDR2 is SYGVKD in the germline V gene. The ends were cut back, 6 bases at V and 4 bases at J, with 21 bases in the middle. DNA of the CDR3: TGTGCCATCAGGGGGGGTGGGGAGTCGCGTGGCACTGAAGCTTTCTTT. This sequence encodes CAIRGGGESRGTEAFF.

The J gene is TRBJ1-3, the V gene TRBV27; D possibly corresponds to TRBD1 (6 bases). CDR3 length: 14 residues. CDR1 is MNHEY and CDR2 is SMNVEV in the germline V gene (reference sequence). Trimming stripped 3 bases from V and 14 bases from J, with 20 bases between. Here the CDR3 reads CASSLSWGHSLLYF. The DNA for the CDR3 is TGTGCCAGCAGTTTGAGTTGGGGACACTCACTTCTATATTTT.

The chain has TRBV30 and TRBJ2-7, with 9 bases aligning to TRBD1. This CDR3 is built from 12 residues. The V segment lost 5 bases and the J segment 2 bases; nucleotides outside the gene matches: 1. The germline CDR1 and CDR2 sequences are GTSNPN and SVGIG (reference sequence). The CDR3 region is CAWDRGAYEQYF. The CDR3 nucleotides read TGTGCCTGGGACAGGGGGGCCTACGAGCAGTACTTC.

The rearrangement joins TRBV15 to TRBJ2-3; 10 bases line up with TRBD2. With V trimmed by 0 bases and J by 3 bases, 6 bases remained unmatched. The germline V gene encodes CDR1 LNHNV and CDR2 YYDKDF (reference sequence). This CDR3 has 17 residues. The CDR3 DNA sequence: TGTGCCACCAGCAGAGAATCAGCGGGAGGGCCAACAGATACGCAGTATTTT. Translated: CATSRESAGGPTDTQYF.

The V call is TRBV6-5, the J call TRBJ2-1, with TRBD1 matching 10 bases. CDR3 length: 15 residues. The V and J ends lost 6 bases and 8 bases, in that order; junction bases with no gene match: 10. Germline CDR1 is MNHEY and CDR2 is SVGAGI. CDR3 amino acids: CASSPRQGATYEQFF. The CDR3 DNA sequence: TGTGCCAGCAGCCCACGACAGGGGGCAACATATGAGCAGTTCTTC.

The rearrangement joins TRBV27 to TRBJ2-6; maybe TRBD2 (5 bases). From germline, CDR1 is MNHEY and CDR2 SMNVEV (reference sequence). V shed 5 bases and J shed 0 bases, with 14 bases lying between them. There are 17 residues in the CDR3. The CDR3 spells CASSPLGVSSGANVLTF. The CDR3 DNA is TGTGCCAGCAGTCCCTTGGGAGTTAGCTCTGGGGCCAACGTCCTGACTTTC.

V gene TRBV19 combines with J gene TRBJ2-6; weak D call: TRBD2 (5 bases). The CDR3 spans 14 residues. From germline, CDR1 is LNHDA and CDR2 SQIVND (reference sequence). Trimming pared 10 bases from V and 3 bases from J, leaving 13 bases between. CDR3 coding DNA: TGTGCCACTCAGAGGGAAAGTGGGGCCAACGTCCTGACTTTC. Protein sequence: CATQRESGANVLTF.

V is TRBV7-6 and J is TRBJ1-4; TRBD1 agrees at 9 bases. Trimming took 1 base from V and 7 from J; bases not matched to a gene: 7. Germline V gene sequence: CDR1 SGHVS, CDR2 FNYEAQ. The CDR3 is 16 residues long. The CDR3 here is CASSLGGGDRAEKLFF. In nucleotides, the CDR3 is TGTGCCAGCAGCTTAGGGGGTGGGGACAGGGCTGAAAAACTGTTTTTT.

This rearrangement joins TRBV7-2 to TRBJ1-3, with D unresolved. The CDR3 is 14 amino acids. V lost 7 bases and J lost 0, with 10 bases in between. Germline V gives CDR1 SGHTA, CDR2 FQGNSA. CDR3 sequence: CASIVAASGNTIYF. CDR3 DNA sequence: TGTGCCAGCATCGTCGCGGCCTCTGGAAACACCATATATTTT.

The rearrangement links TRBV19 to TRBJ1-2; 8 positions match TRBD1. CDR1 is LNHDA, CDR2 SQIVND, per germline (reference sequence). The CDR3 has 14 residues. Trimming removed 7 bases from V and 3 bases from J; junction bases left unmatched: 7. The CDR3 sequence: CASISGQGHYGYTF. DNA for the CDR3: TGTGCCAGTATCTCTGGACAGGGCCACTATGGCTACACCTTC.

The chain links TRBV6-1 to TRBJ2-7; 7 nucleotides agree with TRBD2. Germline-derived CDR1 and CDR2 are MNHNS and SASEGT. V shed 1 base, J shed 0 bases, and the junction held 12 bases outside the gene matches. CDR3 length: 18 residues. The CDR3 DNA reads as TGTGCCAGCAGTGAAGTCGGCGGGGGTTACGGAAGCTCCTACGAGCAGTACTTC. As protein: CASSEVGGGYGSSYEQYF.

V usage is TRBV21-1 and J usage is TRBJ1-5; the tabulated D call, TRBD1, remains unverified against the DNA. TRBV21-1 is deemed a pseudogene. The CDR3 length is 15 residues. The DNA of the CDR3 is TGTGCCGGGGGAAGCCGGGACAATGAAGGTCAGCCCCAGCATTTT. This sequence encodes CAGGSRDNEGQPQHF.

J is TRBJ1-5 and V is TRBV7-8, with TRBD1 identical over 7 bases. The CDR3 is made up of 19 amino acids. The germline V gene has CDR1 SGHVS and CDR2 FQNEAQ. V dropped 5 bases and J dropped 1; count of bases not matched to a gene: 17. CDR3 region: CASSVTGQTGSGSNQPQHF. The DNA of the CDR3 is TGTGCCAGCAGCGTAACCGGGCAGACAGGGAGTGGGAGCAATCAGCCCCAGCATTTT.

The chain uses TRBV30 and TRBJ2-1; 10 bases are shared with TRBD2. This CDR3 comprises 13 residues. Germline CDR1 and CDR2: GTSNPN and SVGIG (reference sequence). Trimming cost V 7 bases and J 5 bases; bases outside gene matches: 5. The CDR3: CASSSGGHNEQFF. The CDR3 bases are TGTGCCTCGTCTAGCGGGGGTCACAATGAGCAGTTCTTC.

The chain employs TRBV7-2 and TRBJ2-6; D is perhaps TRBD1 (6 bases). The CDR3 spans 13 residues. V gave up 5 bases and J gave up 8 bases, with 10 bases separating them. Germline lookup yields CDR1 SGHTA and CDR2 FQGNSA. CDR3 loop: CASSPQGTNVLTF. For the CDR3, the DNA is TGTGCCAGCAGCCCACAGGGTACCAACGTCCTGACTTTC. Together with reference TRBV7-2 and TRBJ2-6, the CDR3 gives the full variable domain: GAGVSQSPSNKVTEKGKDVELRCDPISGHTALYWYRQSLGQGLEFLIYFQGNSAPDKSGLPSDRFSAERTGGSVSTLTIQRTQQEDSAVYLCASSPQGTNVLTFGAGSRLTVL.

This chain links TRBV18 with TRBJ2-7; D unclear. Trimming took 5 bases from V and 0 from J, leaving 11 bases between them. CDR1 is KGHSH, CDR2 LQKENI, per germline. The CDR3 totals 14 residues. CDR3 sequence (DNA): TGTGCCAGCTCATCCTCAGTTATCTCCTACGAGCAGTACTTC. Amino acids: CASSSSVISYEQYF.

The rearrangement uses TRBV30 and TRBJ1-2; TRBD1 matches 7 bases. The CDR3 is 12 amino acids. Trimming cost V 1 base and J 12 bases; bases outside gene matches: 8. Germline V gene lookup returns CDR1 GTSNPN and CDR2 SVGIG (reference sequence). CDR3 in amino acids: CAWSALSGTDTF. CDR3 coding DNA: TGTGCCTGGAGTGCACTCTCCGGGACAGACACCTTC.

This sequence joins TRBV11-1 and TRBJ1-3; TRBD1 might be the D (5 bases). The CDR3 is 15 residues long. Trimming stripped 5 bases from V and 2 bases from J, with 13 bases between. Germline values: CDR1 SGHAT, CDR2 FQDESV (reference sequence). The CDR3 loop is CASSPAGDAGNTIYF. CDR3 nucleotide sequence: TGTGCCAGCAGCCCAGCGGGGGACGCTGGAAACACCATATATTTT.

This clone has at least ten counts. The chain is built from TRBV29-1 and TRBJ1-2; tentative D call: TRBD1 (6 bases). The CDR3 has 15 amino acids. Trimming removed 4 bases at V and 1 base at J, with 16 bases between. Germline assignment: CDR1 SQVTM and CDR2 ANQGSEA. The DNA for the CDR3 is TGCAGCGTTGGGTCCTCCCAGGGGCATAACTATGGCTACACCTTC. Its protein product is CSVGSSQGHNYGYTF.